This T cell receptor (beta chain) stems from a study of post-analysis software for immune sequencing data. Study conclusions and caveats: A significant reduction in normalized Chao1 diversity was observed in multiple sclerosis patients versus controls. Relative to controls, patients had about 5 TRBV segments at higher frequency, with TRBV5-6, TRBV5-1 and TRBV20-1 among these.

The V and J ends lost 5 bases and 0 bases respectively, with 17 bases between them. The CDR3 runs to 16 residues. Germline lookup yields CDR1 SEHNR and CDR2 FQNEAQ (reference sequence). This clonotype was recorded a few times. What it binds is not known. Unique-molecular-identifier-tagged TCR beta cDNA libraries were used. Each CDR3 protein gets one entry after TCRdb re-called the PCR reads with MiXCR. The data contain roughly 800,000 distinct CDR3 sequences, around 53% of them singletons. This TCR was recovered from a girl aged 5 to 17 with multiple sclerosis. Material: blood. V is TRBV7-9 and J is TRBJ2-7; D ambiguous. The CDR3 here is CASSPRASVGSYEQYF. CDR3 DNA sequence: TGTGCCAGCAGCCCCCGGGCCTCGGTGGGCTCCTACGAGCAGTACTTC. The full variable domain, rest sourced from reference TRBV7-9 and TRBJ2-7, is DTGVSQNPRHKITKRGQNVTFRCDPISEHNRLYWYRQTLGQGPEFLTYFQNEAQLEKSRLLSDRFSAERPKGSFSTLEIQRTEQGDSAMYLCASSPRASVGSYEQYFGPGTRLTVT.